Described below is a single TCR beta chain sequence and its context. The data originate from a study of T cell changes during pregnancy in multiple sclerosis. TCRdb's copy holds only in-frame clones and misses some; the assay was immunoSEQ multiplex PCR. Of 55,000 to 70,000 clones in the sample, approximately 90% were seen once. Germline CDR1 and CDR2: SGHAT and FQNNGV. This CDR3 spans 15 amino acids. V was shortened by 3 bases and J by 4 bases, with 13 bases between the two germline ends. The specimen comprised peripheral blood, sampled in the second trimester of pregnancy. This clonotype was sampled from a female donor in good health, enrolled as a control in a pregnancy study. V and J are TRBV11-2 and TRBJ2-1, with no clear D. CDR3 in DNA: TGTGCCAGCAGCTTGGCACGCTCGGGTTACAATGAGCAGTTCTTC. Amino acids: CASSLARSGYNEQFF. Looking up the rest from reference TRBV11-2 and TRBJ2-1 gives the full variable domain: EAGVAQSPRYKIIEKRQSVAFWCNPISGHATLYWYQQILGQGPKLLIQFQNNGVVDDSQLPKDRFSAERLKGVDSTLKIQPAKLEDSAVYLCASSLARSGYNEQFFGPGTRLTVL.